This is a list of T cell receptor beta chains from one sample in a study of blood T cell repertoires in COVID-19. The data were produced by immunoSEQ multiplex PCR, yet TCRdb's version contains in-frame clones alone and is incomplete. The sample gives about 120,000 clones, roughly 90% of which show up once; 4% to 5% is in the top ten. Sequenced material: peripheral blood. These receptors came from a man aged 60-69 years with COVID-19, enrolled during active disease. CDR3s include the opening cysteine and the closing phenylalanine or tryptophan. D genes are given only for firm matches.

v_call d_call cdr3_aa
TRBV7-2 - CASSLVTDGEAFF
TRBV5-1 TRBD1 CASRSGTGAPGELFF
TRBV15 - CATSRDPRGEQYF
TRBV10-1 - CASSEYRAGELFF
TRBV28 - CASSLSVGLSYEQYF
TRBV24-1 - CATSGKEPALHGYTF
TRBV28 - CASSLDSYGYTF
TRBV7-2 - CASSPGGPANYGYTF
TRBV27 - CASSLLNLGSPTEAFF
TRBV10-1 - CASSDRGPEPQHF
TRBV10-3 TRBD2 CAISPPSGAYEQYF
TRBV4-2 - CASSQDLPGGTEAFF
TRBV5-1 TRBD1 CASSFSQGTGELFF
TRBV25-1 TRBD2 CASSAPRTSNLLNEQFF
TRBV5-1 - CASSLDGTIYEQYF
TRBV18 TRBD1 CASSPTPGQGSGAIYF
TRBV9 TRBD2 CASNLAGTYEQYF
TRBV6-5 TRBD2 CASKRASGSYEQYF
TRBV3-1/TRBV3-2 TRBD1 CASSQTGQGASIYEQYF
TRBV5-1 - CASSSAVLSSYEQYF
TRBV13 TRBD2 CASSLMLAGGLNEQFF
TRBV5-4 TRBD2 CASSPQTSGSTDTQYF